These T cell receptor beta chains were read from a single sample in a study of shared clonotypes between healthy human individuals. The assay was immunoSEQ multiplex PCR, and TCRdb's table has in-frame clones only and misses some. This sample has about 2.1 million clones, with over 85% found just once. The sequenced sample was naive CD8+ T cells from PBMCs. The receptors shown here come from a man aged 18 to 30 in good health. Some clones in this sample may be carry-over from other donors' samples. Each CDR3 is given with its conserved first and last residue. Fields, in order: clone size, V gene, J gene, D gene, CDR3 DNA, CDR3 protein. D genes are given only for firm matches. Some rows mark clone size as missing; the rest say once, few, many or name a class of expanded clone.

>-|TRBV11-3|TRBJ1-1|-
TGTGCCAGCAGCTCCATGGGGGAGAACACTGAAGCTTTCTTT
CASSSMGENTEAFF
>-|TRBV29-1|TRBJ2-1|-
TGCAGCGTCATAAGGTACAATGAGCAGTTCTTC
CSVIRYNEQFF
>-|TRBV10-3|TRBJ1-2|TRBD1
TGTGCCATCAGGGAGGGGACAGGCGCGCCCTATGGCTACACCTTC
CAIREGTGAPYGYTF
>-|TRBV6-5|TRBJ2-5|-
TGTGCCAGCACCCATGGGGGTGTCGAGACCCAGTACTTC
CASTHGGVETQYF
>-|TRBV5-1|TRBJ2-1|TRBD2
TGCGCCAGCAGCTTGGCAGTCGGGAGGGCCGGGGCCATGACCTACAATGAGCAGTTCTTC
CASSLAVGRAGAMTYNEQFF
>once|TRBV15|TRBJ1-2|-
TGTGCCACCAGCAGAGAGGGGTTCGACTATGGCTACACCTTC
CATSREGFDYGYTF
>-|TRBV28|TRBJ2-7|-
TGTGCCAGCAGTTTTTCTTTCGGCAGACACTACGAGCAGTACTTC
CASSFSFGRHYEQYF
>-|TRBV5-5|TRBJ2-7|-
TGTGCCAGCAGCTTGGCCAGCTCCTACGAGCAGTACTTC
CASSLASSYEQYF
>-|TRBV11-2|TRBJ2-5|TRBD2
TGTGCCAGCAGCTTAGCAGGGACTATTGGGGAGACCCAGTACTTC
CASSLAGTIGETQYF
>-|TRBV19|TRBJ2-7|-
TGTGCCAGTAGCGTCATGCTAGGAACATCCTACGAGCAGTACTTC
CASSVMLGTSYEQYF
>-|TRBV27|TRBJ1-6|-
TGTGCCAGCACCTTGGTCCTCAATTCACCCCTCCACTTT
CASTLVLNSPLHF
>-|TRBV6-8|TRBJ2-7|-
TGTGCCAGCAGTTATCGGTACGAGCAGTACTTC
CASSYRYEQYF
>once|TRBV9|TRBJ2-3|TRBD2
TGTGCCAGCAGCGTACGGAGCGGGGGGGCTCTTGATACGCAGTATTTT
CASSVRSGGALDTQYF
>-|TRBV5-4|TRBJ2-4|TRBD1
TGTGCCAGCAGCCTCTGGACAGGACCACTAGCCAAAAACATTCAGTACTTC
CASSLWTGPLAKNIQYF
>once|TRBV6-5|TRBJ2-7|-
TGTGCCAGCAGTGAGGGACTGGTGGGCGAGCAGTACTTC
CASSEGLVGEQYF
>once|TRBV10-3|TRBJ1-2|-
TGTGCCATCAGGGAGCAGGGAGCTAACTATGGCTACACCTTC
CAIREQGANYGYTF
>-|TRBV19|TRBJ1-1|-
TGTGCCAGTAGCCCGCATACAACAGGAAACACTGAAGCTTTCTTT
CASSPHTTGNTEAFF
>-|TRBV7-9|TRBJ2-3|-
TGTGCCAGCAGGGACAGCACAGATACGCAGTATTTT
CASRDSTDTQYF
>-|TRBV2|TRBJ1-1|TRBD1
TGTGCCAGCAGTGCAGGGGGCGTTGGCACTGAAGCTTTCTTT
CASSAGGVGTEAFF
>-|TRBV19|TRBJ1-1|-
TGTGCCAGTAGCATCACGGGGCAGACCACTGAAGCTTTCTTT
CASSITGQTTEAFF
>-|TRBV19|TRBJ1-5|-
TGTGCCAGTAGTATAGGATGGCAGGGATTAAATCAGCCCCAGCATTTT
CASSIGWQGLNQPQHF
>once|TRBV27|TRBJ2-7|TRBD1
TGTGCCAGCAGTTTATTGGGACAGGACACCTACGAGCAGTACTTC
CASSLLGQDTYEQYF
>-|TRBV6-5|TRBJ2-7|-
TGTGCCAGCAGTGGGACGTATACCTACGAGCAGTACTTC
CASSGTYTYEQYF
>-|TRBV28|TRBJ2-1|TRBD1
TGTGCCAGCAGTCGCCTTCTTCAGGGGGATGAGCAGTTCTTC
CASSRLLQGDEQFF
>-|TRBV28|TRBJ2-7|-
TGTGCCAGCAGATCCAGAGCGGACTCTTGGGGCGAGCAGTACTTC
CASRSRADSWGEQYF
>-|TRBV7-9|TRBJ1-5|-
TGTGCCAGCAGCACCAGCGATGGCTGGGGCGGTCAGCCCCAGCATTTT
CASSTSDGWGGQPQHF
>-|TRBV2|TRBJ2-3|TRBD2
TGTGCCAGCAGGGCCGGGACTAGCGGGAGTGAAGATACGCAGTATTTT
CASRAGTSGSEDTQYF
>-|TRBV5-5|TRBJ2-3|TRBD1
TGTGCCAGCAGCACGACCGTAGGGGGCGCAGATACGCAGTATTTT
CASSTTVGGADTQYF
>-|TRBV27|TRBJ2-6|-
TGTGCCAGCAGTTTATTAATCCCCTCTGGGGCCAACGTCCTGACTTTC
CASSLLIPSGANVLTF
>-|TRBV13|TRBJ2-1|-
TGTGCCAGCAGCTTAGATCCAGGTGCCATCGACAATGAGCAGTTCTTC
CASSLDPGAIDNEQFF
>-|TRBV19|TRBJ2-3|-
TGTGCCAGTAGTTACGGGGAGACTAGCACAGATACGCAGTATTTT
CASSYGETSTDTQYF
>-|TRBV2|TRBJ2-7|TRBD2
TGTGCCAGCAGTGATCGGGACTACTCCTACGAGCAGTACTTC
CASSDRDYSYEQYF
>-|TRBV14|TRBJ2-6|-
TGTGCCAGCAGCCTCGGTTTCTCTGGGGCCAACGTCCTGACTTTC
CASSLGFSGANVLTF